This T cell receptor beta chain originates from a study of PD-1 blockade in mismatch repair-deficient tumors. Study information: Patients had more than ten mismatch repair-deficient cancer types, all previously treated and progressing. General study results and limits: Tumor-resident clones, often undetectable pretreatment in blood, expanded then contracted after pembrolizumab.

Points on this clone: The antigen remains unidentified.

TCR sequencing covered a few patients who responded to pembrolizumab. With V trimmed by 0 bases and J by 3 bases, 2 bases remained unmatched. The CDR3 has 16 residues. Germline-derived CDR1 and CDR2 are LGHNA and YSLEER. Clones were read by immunoSEQ multiplex PCR, and TCRdb kept only the in-frame ones, dropping some. The repertoire holds approximately 40,000 clones, with about 76% as singletons. Sequences were derived from peripheral blood, sampled 4 weeks after starting pembrolizumab. The clonotype comes from an adult with mismatch repair-deficient cancer. This chain links TRBV4-3 with TRBJ2-1, with TRBD2 identical over 10 bases. Here the CDR3 DNA reads TGCGCCAGCAGCCAAGACGTAGCGGGAGGCTACAATGAGCAGTTCTTC. It yields the protein CASSQDVAGGYNEQFF.